Sequencing of this T cell receptor beta chain was carried out in a study of blood T cell repertoires in COVID-19. Study summary: Sites across the United States, Italy and Spain contributed samples from acute and convalescent COVID-19. T cells, B-cell-depleted T cells, or PBMCs provided the cDNA or gDNA that served as material.

Original methodology: Using reference gene primer amplification, nucleated cell counts were estimated. This table comes from immunoSEQ multiplex PCR, and its TCRdb copy is limited to in-frame clones, with some not included. Clone size and the V and J calls come from that table; the DNA yielded D and trimming. This sample has 95,000 or so clones, with more than 80% found just once. This CDR3 contains 15 residues. CDR1 is SGHAT and CDR2 is FQNNGV in the germline V gene. Trimming removed 3 bases from V and 3 bases from J; junction bases left unmatched: 2. This receptor was obtained from a human donor in a cohort sampled during active COVID-19. This chain uses TRBV11-2 with TRBJ2-3, with 11 bases that match TRBD2. Sequencing used peripheral blood. The CDR3 is CASSFSGGETDTQYF. CDR3 nucleotide sequence: TGTGCCAGCAGCTTTAGCGGGGGGGAAACAGATACGCAGTATTTT.